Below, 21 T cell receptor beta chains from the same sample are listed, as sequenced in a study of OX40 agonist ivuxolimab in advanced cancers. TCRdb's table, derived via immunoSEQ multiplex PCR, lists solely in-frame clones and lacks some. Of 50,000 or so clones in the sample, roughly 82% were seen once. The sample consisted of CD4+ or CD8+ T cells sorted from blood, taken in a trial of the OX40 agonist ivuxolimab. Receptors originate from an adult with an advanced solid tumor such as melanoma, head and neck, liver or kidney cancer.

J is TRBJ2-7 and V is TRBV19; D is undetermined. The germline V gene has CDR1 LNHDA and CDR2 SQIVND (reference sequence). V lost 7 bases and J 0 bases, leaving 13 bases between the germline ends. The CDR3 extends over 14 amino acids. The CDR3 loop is CASTASTASYEQYF. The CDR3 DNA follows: TGTGCCAGTACCGCATCTACAGCCTCCTACGAGCAGTACTTC. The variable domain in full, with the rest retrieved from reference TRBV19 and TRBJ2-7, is DGGITQSPKYLFRKEGQNVTLSCEQNLNHDAMYWYRQDPGQGLRLIYYSQIVNDFQKGDIAEGYSVSREKKESFPLTVTSAQKNPTAFYLCASTASTASYEQYFGPGTRLTVT.

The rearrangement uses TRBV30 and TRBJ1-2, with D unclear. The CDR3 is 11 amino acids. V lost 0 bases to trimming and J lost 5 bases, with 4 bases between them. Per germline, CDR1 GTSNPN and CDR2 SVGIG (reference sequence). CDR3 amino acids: CAWSVSYGYTF. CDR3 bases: TGTGCCTGGAGTGTTTCATATGGCTACACCTTC. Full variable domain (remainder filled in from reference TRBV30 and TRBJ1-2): SQTIHQWPATLVQPVGSPLSLECTVEGTSNPNLYWYRQAAGRGLQLLFYSVGIGQISSEVPQNLSASRPQDRQFILSSKKLLLSDSGFYLCAWSVSYGYTFGSGTRLTVV.

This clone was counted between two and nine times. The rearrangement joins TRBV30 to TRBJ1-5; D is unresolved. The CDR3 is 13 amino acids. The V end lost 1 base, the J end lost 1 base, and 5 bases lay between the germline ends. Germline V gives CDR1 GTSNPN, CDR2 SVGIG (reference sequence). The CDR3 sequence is CAWSGDSNQPQHF. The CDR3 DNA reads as TGTGCCTGGAGTGGAGACAGCAATCAGCCCCAGCATTTT.

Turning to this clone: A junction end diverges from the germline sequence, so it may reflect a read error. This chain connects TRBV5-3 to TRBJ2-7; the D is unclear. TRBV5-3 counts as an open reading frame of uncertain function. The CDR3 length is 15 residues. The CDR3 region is CASSFMPAGDYEQYF. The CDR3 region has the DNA TGTGCCAGCAGCTTCATGCCAGCAGGAGACTACGAGCAGTACTTC.

CDR3 DNA: TGTGCCAGCAGTAGGGACAGCAATCAGCCCCAGCATTTT. Its translation is CASSRDSNQPQHF. The chain carries TRBV6-6 and TRBJ1-5; tentatively, D is TRBD1 (5 bases). There are 13 residues in the CDR3. V was trimmed by 5 bases and J by 1 base, leaving 6 bases between them. Germline CDR1 and CDR2: MNHNY and SVGAGI (reference sequence).

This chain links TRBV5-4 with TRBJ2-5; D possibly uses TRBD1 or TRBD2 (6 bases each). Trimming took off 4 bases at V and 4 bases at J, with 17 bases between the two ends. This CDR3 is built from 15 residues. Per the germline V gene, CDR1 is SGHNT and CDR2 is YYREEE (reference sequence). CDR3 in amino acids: CASSVVRGAGETQYF. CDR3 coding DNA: TGTGCCAGCAGCGTAGTTAGGGGGGCCGGAGAGACCCAGTACTTC.

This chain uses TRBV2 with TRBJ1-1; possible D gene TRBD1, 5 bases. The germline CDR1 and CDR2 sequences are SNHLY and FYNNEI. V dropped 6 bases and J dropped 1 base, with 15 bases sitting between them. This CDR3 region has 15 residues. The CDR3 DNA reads TGTGCCAGCAGACGAAGGGACGGTCGGAACACTGAAGCTTTCTTT. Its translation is CASRRRDGRNTEAFF.

CDR3 sequence: CASSFSGVSPLHF. CDR3 coding DNA: TGTGCCAGCAGCTTCTCGGGGGTCTCACCCCTCCACTTT. The V gene is TRBV5-4, the J gene TRBJ1-6, with D tentatively TRBD1 (5 bases). The CDR3 is made up of 13 amino acids. Germline lookup yields CDR1 SGHNT and CDR2 YYREEE (reference sequence). V lost 2 bases and J lost 10, with 10 bases in between.

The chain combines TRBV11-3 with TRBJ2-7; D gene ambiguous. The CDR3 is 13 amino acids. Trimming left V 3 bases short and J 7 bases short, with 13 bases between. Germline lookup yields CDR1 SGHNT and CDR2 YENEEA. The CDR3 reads CASSFFGSREQYF. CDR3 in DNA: TGTGCCAGCAGCTTCTTCGGCTCTCGGGAGCAGTACTTC.

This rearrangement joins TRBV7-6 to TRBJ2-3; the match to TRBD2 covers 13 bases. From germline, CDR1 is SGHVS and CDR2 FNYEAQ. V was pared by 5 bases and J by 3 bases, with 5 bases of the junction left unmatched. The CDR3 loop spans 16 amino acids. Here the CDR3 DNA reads TGTGCCAGCAGCCCAGGACTAGCGGGGGATACAGATACGCAGTATTTT. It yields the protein CASSPGLAGDTDTQYF.

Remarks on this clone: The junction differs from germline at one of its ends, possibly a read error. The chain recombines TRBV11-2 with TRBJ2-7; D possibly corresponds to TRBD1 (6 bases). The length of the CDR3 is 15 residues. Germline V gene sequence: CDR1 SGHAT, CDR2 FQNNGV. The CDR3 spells CASSLDTGTPYEQYF. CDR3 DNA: TGTGCCAGCAGCCTAGACACAGGGACCCCCTACGAGCAGTACTTC.

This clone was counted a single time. The CDR3 region is CASSLGGGAYEQYF. CDR3 in DNA: TGTGCCAGCAGCCTCGGAGGGGGGGCCTACGAGCAGTACTTC. The V gene is TRBV4-2, the J gene TRBJ2-7, with D maybe TRBD2 (7 bases). Germline V gives CDR1 LGHNA, CDR2 YNFKEQ. The CDR3 is 14 amino acids. Trimming removed 4 bases from V and 2 bases from J, with 12 bases in between.

Written as DNA, the CDR3 is TGTGCCAGCAGTGGAACTAGCGGGGGGTACACAGATACGCAGTATTTT. Its protein is CASSGTSGGYTDTQYF. The V call is TRBV2, the J call TRBJ2-3; TRBD2 matches at 12 bases. Unmatched junction bases numbered 4, after V lost 4 bases and J lost 2 bases. CDR1 and CDR2 from the germline V gene are SNHLY and FYNNEI. The CDR3 has 16 amino acids.

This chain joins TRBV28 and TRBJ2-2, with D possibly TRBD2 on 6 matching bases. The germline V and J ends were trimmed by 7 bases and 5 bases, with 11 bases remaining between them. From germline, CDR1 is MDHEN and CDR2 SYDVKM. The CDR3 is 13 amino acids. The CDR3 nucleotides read TGTGCCAGCAACCCCCTAGCGACCGGGGAGCTGTTTTTT. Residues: CASNPLATGELFF.

In DNA form, the CDR3 reads TGTGCCAGCAGTCAACTAGGACACAATGAGCAGTTCTTC. Its translation: CASSQLGHNEQFF. The chain carries TRBV6-5 and TRBJ2-1; tentatively, D is TRBD2 (5 bases). The V end lost 5 bases, the J end lost 5 bases, and 10 bases lay between the germline ends. Per germline, CDR1 MNHEY and CDR2 SVGAGI. The CDR3 covers 13 residues.

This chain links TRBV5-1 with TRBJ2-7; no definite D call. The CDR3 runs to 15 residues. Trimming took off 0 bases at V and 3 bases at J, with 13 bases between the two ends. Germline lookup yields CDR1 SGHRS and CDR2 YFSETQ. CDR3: CASSLAPGMDYEQYF. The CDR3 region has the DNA TGCGCCAGCAGCTTGGCGCCAGGAATGGACTACGAGCAGTACTTC.

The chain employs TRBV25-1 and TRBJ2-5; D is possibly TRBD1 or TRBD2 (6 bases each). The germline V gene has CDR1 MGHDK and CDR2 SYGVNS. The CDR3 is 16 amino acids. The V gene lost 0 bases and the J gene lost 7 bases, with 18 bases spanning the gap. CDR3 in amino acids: CASSEYWAGAGGTQYF. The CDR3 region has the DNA TGTGCCAGCAGTGAATATTGGGCAGGGGCCGGGGGGACCCAGTACTTC. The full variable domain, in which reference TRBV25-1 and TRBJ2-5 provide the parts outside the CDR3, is EADIYQTPRYLVIGTGKKITLECSQTMGHDKMYWYQQDPGMELHLIHYSYGVNSTEKGDLSSESTVSRIRTEHFPLTLESARPSHTSQYLCASSEYWAGAGGTQYFGPGTRLLVL.

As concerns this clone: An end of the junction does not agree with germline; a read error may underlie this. The CDR3 here is CASSLAVEGTLNEKLFF. The CDR3 DNA is TGTGCTAGCAGCTTAGCGGTCGAGGGGACTCTCAATGAAAAACTGTTTTTT. The V call is TRBV7-7, the J call TRBJ1-4, with D tentatively TRBD1 (5 bases). The CDR3 is 17 amino acids. Germline V gene sequence: CDR1 SSHAT, CDR2 FNYEAQ (reference sequence).

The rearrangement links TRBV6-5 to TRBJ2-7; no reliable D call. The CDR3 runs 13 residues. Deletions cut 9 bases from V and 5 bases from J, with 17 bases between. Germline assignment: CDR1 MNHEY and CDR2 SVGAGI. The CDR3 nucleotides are TGTGCCAGTAAGCCATCCTTCAGAGACGAGCAGTACTTC. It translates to CASKPSFRDEQYF.

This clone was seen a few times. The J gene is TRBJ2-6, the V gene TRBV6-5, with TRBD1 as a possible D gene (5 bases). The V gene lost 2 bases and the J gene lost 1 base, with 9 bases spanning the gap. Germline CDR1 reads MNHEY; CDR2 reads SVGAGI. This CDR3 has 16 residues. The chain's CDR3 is CASSYTAGSGANVLTF. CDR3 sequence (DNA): TGTGCCAGCAGTTACACCGCAGGGTCTGGGGCCAACGTCCTGACTTTC.

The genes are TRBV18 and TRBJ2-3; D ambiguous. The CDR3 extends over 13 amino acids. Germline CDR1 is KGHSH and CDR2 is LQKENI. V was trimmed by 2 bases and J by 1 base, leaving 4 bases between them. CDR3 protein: CASSPAGTDTQYF. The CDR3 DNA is TGTGCCAGCTCACCAGCAGGCACAGATACGCAGTATTTT.